This passage covers 22 T cell receptor beta chains from one sample sequenced in a study of cytomegalovirus exposure and HLA in healthy donors. Primers: 60 Vbeta forward and 13 Jbeta reverse. Produced via immunoSEQ multiplex PCR; TCRdb's table is partial and in-frame only. Its clone listing holds some 200,000 clones. Sample: PBMCs. The receptors come from a boy between 10 and 17 years old in good health and CMV-seronegative.

The chain recombines TRBV5-4 with TRBJ1-1; 10 nucleotides align to TRBD1. Per germline, CDR1 SGHNT and CDR2 YYREEE (reference sequence). There are 14 residues in the CDR3. V lost 0 bases, J lost 8 bases, and 4 bases stayed unmatched. DNA of the CDR3: TGTGCCAGCAGCTTGGTTTTGGGACAGGGGGAAGCTTTCTTT. Its translation: CASSLVLGQGEAFF.

V usage is TRBV6-4 and J usage is TRBJ1-2, with D possibly TRBD1 on 5 matching bases. CDR3 length equals 11 residues. The germline gives CDR1 MRHNA, CDR2 SNTAGT. The germline V and J ends were trimmed by 3 bases and 7 bases, with 6 bases remaining between them. The CDR3 protein is CASSEGGGYTF. DNA of the CDR3: TGTGCCAGCAGTGAGGGGGGTGGCTACACCTTC.

The rearrangement uses TRBV5-1 and TRBJ1-2; D may be TRBD1 (6 bases). The CDR3 is 16 amino acids. V shed 4 bases and J shed 4 bases, with 20 bases lying between them. Germline-derived CDR1 and CDR2 are SGHRS and YFSETQ. CDR3 in DNA: TGCGCCAGCAGCCGATCCCCCACAGGGTCTTTCTATGGCTACACCTTC. It encodes CASSRSPTGSFYGYTF.

The V gene is TRBV5-1, the J gene TRBJ2-7, with a possible D match to TRBD2 (6 bases). Germline CDR1 is SGHRS and CDR2 is YFSETQ. V was cut by 0 bases and J by 5 bases, with 12 bases left in between. This CDR3 spans 14 amino acids. The CDR3 here is CASSLGLASNEQYF. The CDR3 coding sequence is TGCGCCAGCAGCTTGGGCCTAGCGTCGAACGAGCAGTACTTC.

The chain carries TRBV6-4 and TRBJ2-3, with a tentative D call TRBD1 (6 bases). CDR3 length equals 15 residues. The germline gives CDR1 MRHNA, CDR2 SNTAGT. V gave up 6 bases and J gave up 0 bases, with 13 bases separating them. CDR3 protein: CASSIQGLSTDTQYF. The CDR3 bases are TGTGCCAGCAGCATTCAGGGGTTGAGCACAGATACGCAGTATTTT.

V is TRBV7-8 and J is TRBJ1-1, with TRBD1 as a possible D gene (6 bases). V was cut by 0 bases and J by 4 bases, with 15 bases left in between. The CDR3 has 16 amino acids. Looked up from germline, CDR1 is SGHVS and CDR2 is FQNEAQ. The chain's CDR3 is CASSLAGGRRGTEAFF. CDR3 nucleotides: TGTGCCAGCAGCTTAGCGGGGGGGCGCAGGGGCACTGAAGCTTTCTTT.

The chain couples TRBV5-4 to TRBJ1-5, with D possibly TRBD1 on 5 matching bases. V lost 4 bases and J 4 bases, leaving 12 bases between the germline ends. The germline V gene has CDR1 SGHNT and CDR2 YYREEE (reference sequence). This CDR3 spans 14 amino acids. CDR3 sequence (DNA): TGTGCCAGCAGCCCGGGGGGGAAAAATCAGCCCCAGCATTTT. This sequence encodes CASSPGGKNQPQHF.

Written as DNA, the CDR3 is TGTGCCAGCAGTTTGCGGGAGGGAAGTTCACCCCTCCACTTT. Its translation: CASSLREGSSPLHF. The chain joins TRBV27 to TRBJ1-6, with D hard to call. From germline, CDR1 is MNHEY and CDR2 SMNVEV (reference sequence). The CDR3 contains 14 residues. The V end lost 3 bases, the J end lost 9 bases, and 12 bases lay between the germline ends.

This chain connects TRBV5-6 to TRBJ1-1; 7 nucleotides line up with TRBD1. The V and J ends lost 4 bases and 10 bases, in that order; junction bases with no gene match: 7. Germline V gene data show CDR1 as SGHDT and CDR2 as YYEEEE. There are 12 residues in the CDR3. CDR3 residues: CASSLQGRRAFF. CDR3 DNA: TGTGCCAGCAGCCTACAGGGGCGCCGAGCTTTCTTT.

The rearrangement joins TRBV9 to TRBJ2-2; no reliable D call. The CDR3 covers 14 residues. Per the germline V gene, CDR1 is SGDLS and CDR2 is YYNGEE. V lost 3 bases, J lost 1 base, and 7 bases lay in between. The CDR3 DNA sequence: TGTGCCAGCAGCGCCGACTGGAACACCGGGGAGCTGTTTTTT. It encodes CASSADWNTGELFF.

This rearrangement joins TRBV25-1 to TRBJ1-4, with 9 positions matching TRBD1. V shed 10 bases, J shed 7 bases, and the junction held 7 bases outside the gene matches. The CDR3 extends over 13 amino acids. Germline CDR1 MGHDK, CDR2 SYGVNS. The CDR3 loop reads CATRDRAGEKLFF. The CDR3 region has the DNA TGTGCCACCCGGGACAGGGCGGGTGAAAAACTGTTTTTT. Full variable domain (remainder filled in from reference TRBV25-1 and TRBJ1-4): EADIYQTPRYLVIGTGKKITLECSQTMGHDKMYWYQQDPGMELHLIHYSYGVNSTEKGDLSSESTVSRIRTEHFPLTLESARPSHTSQYLCATRDRAGEKLFFGSGTQLSVL.

This chain uses TRBV7-6 with TRBJ2-2, with TRBD2 matching 8 bases. The V gene's germline CDR1 is SGHVS and CDR2 FNYEAQ. This CDR3 region has 19 residues. V lost 1 base to trimming and J lost 3 bases; unmatched junction nucleotides: 13. The chain's CDR3 is CASSLVQESTSGYTGELFF. The CDR3, as DNA: TGTGCCAGCAGCTTAGTCCAAGAATCAACTAGCGGATACACCGGGGAGCTGTTTTTT. Full variable domain (outside the CDR3, taken from reference TRBV7-6 and TRBJ2-2): GAGVSQSPRYKVTKRGQDVALRCDPISGHVSLYWYRQALGQGPEFLTYFNYEAQQDKSGLPNDRFSAERPEGSISTLTIQRTEQRDSAMYRCASSLVQESTSGYTGELFFGEGSRLTVL.

V is TRBV5-1 and J is TRBJ2-3, with D possibly TRBD1 on 6 matching bases. The CDR3 loop spans 14 amino acids. The V gene's germline CDR1 is SGHRS and CDR2 YFSETQ. V lost 5 bases and J lost 6, with 16 bases in between. In nucleotides, the CDR3 is TGCGCCAGCAGTTCCGATACAGGGCCGGATACGCAGTATTTT. It specifies CASSSDTGPDTQYF.

V is TRBV9 and J is TRBJ2-5, with TRBD1 matching 7 bases. Germline loops: CDR1 SGDLS, CDR2 YYNGEE. J was trimmed by 2 bases and V by 3 bases; bases with no gene match: 4. The CDR3 runs to 14 residues. In nucleotides, the CDR3 is TGTGCCAGCAGCGCACAGGGGTTACAAGAGACCCAGTACTTC. It specifies CASSAQGLQETQYF.

The chain recombines TRBV6-5 with TRBJ2-1; 7 bases are shared with TRBD1. The J segment lost 6 bases and the V segment lost 2 bases, leaving 10 bases of the junction unmatched. Germline CDR1 reads MNHEY; CDR2 reads SVGAGI. The CDR3 spans 16 residues. The CDR3 DNA is TGTGCCAGCAGTTACGCGTCGGCCAGGGGGTTCAATGAGCAGTTCTTC. Translating it yields CASSYASARGFNEQFF.

CDR3 bases: TGTGCCAGCAGCCAAGTCGAGGGAGAGAACACTGAAGCTTTCTTT. This sequence encodes CASSQVEGENTEAFF. The chain uses TRBV4-2 and TRBJ1-1; D call uncertain. V was shortened by 1 base and J by 1 base, with 10 bases between the two germline ends. The CDR3 runs 15 residues. Germline V gene lookup returns CDR1 LGHNA and CDR2 YNFKEQ.

V is TRBV5-8 and J is TRBJ1-2; D might be TRBD1 (5 bases). The germline V gene encodes CDR1 SGHTS and CDR2 YDEGEE. The CDR3 is 14 residues long. The V gene lost 5 bases and the J gene lost 0 bases, with 11 bases spanning the gap. DNA of the CDR3: TGTGCCAGCAGTGGGACTGAGACTAACTATGGCTACACCTTC. Translation gives CASSGTETNYGYTF.

The V and J genes are TRBV27 and TRBJ1-2; maybe TRBD1 (6 bases). Germline V lookup: CDR1 MNHEY, CDR2 SMNVEV (reference sequence). The V end lost 2 bases, the J end lost 4 bases, and 20 bases lay between the germline ends. The CDR3 spans 17 residues. The CDR3 coding sequence is TGTGCCAGCAGTTTAGAACCCCCCGAGACAGGAGTCTATGGCTACACCTTC. Translating gives CASSLEPPETGVYGYTF.

This rearrangement joins TRBV29-1 to TRBJ2-2, with 9 bases fitting TRBD2. This CDR3 is built from 14 residues. Per germline, CDR1 SQVTM and CDR2 ANQGSEA. The junction had 1 base not matched to a gene; V was cut back by 5 bases and J by 0 bases. The DNA for the CDR3 is TGCAGCGTTTGGACTAGCGCGAACACCGGGGAGCTGTTTTTT. Translating it yields CSVWTSANTGELFF.

CDR3 coding DNA: TGTGCCAGCAGCCACCCGATGGAAGGGGCAACTAATGAAAAACTGTTTTTT. As protein: CASSHPMEGATNEKLFF. The chain links TRBV9 to TRBJ1-4; TRBD1 might be the D (5 bases). The CDR3 is 17 amino acids. The germline V and J ends were trimmed by 4 bases and 0 bases, with 16 bases remaining between them. Germline lookup yields CDR1 SGDLS and CDR2 YYNGEE.

The chain employs TRBV7-6 and TRBJ2-7; 8 nucleotides agree with TRBD2. Germline V CDR1 and CDR2: SGHVS, FNYEAQ. J was trimmed by 2 bases and V by 5 bases; bases with no gene match: 8. CDR3 size: 15 residues. As DNA, the CDR3 is TGTGCCAGCAGCACTCAAGCGGGGGTCCCCTACGAGCAGTACTTC. It is translated as CASSTQAGVPYEQYF. Together with reference TRBV7-6 and TRBJ2-7, the CDR3 gives the full variable domain: GAGVSQSPRYKVTKRGQDVALRCDPISGHVSLYWYRQALGQGPEFLTYFNYEAQQDKSGLPNDRFSAERPEGSISTLTIQRTEQRDSAMYRCASSTQAGVPYEQYFGPGTRLTVT.

This rearrangement joins TRBV11-2 to TRBJ2-5; TRBD2 matches 9 bases. With V trimmed by 1 base and J by 5 bases, 5 bases remained unmatched. CDR3 length equals 15 residues. The germline CDR1 and CDR2 sequences are SGHAT and FQNNGV. The CDR3 nucleotides are TGTGCCAGCAGCTTAGGGGTAGCGGGGGCCGAGACCCAGTACTTC. It specifies CASSLGVAGAETQYF. Supplemented by reference TRBV11-2 and TRBJ2-5, the full variable domain reads EAGVAQSPRYKIIEKRQSVAFWCNPISGHATLYWYQQILGQGPKLLIQFQNNGVVDDSQLPKDRFSAERLKGVDSTLKIQPAKLEDSAVYLCASSLGVAGAETQYFGPGTRLLVL.